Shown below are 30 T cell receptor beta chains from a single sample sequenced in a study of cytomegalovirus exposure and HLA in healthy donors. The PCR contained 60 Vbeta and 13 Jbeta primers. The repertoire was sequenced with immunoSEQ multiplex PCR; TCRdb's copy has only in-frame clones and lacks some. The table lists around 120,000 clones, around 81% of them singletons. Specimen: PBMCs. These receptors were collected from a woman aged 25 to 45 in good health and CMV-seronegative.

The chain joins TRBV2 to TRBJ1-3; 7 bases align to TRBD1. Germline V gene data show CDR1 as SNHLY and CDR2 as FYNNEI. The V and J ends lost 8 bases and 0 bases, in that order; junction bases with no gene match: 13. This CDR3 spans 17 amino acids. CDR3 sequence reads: CASGRTGLLPSGNTIYF. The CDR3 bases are TGTGCCAGCGGGCGGACAGGCCTTCTCCCCTCTGGAAACACCATATATTTT.

The CDR3 DNA reads as TGCGCCAGCAGCTTGGAACAGGGCACCGGGGAGCTGTTTTTT. Its protein product is CASSLEQGTGELFF. The V call is TRBV5-1, the J call TRBJ2-2; weak D call: TRBD1 (6 bases). CDR3 length: 14 amino acids. Trimming took off 0 bases at V and 4 bases at J, with 7 bases between the two ends. CDR1 and CDR2 from the germline V gene are SGHRS and YFSETQ.

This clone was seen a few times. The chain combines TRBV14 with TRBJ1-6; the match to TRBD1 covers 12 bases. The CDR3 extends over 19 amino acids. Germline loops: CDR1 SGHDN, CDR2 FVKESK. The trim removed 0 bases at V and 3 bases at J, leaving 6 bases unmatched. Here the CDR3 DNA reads TGTGCCAGCAGCCAAGATTTCGGGACAGGGGGCGACTATAATTCACCCCTCCACTTT. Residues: CASSQDFGTGGDYNSPLHF.

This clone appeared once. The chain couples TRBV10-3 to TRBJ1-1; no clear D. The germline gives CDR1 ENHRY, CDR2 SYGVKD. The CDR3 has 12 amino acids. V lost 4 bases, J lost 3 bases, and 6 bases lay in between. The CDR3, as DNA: TGTGCCATCAGTGCCCCAGACACTGAAGCTTTCTTT. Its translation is CAISAPDTEAFF.

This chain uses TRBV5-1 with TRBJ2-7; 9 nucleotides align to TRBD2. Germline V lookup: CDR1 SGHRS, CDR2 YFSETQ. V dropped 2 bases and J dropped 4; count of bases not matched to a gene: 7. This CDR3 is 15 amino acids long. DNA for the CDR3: TGCGCCAGCAGCTTAGCTAGCGGGGATTGGTACGAGCAGTACTTC. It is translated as CASSLASGDWYEQYF.

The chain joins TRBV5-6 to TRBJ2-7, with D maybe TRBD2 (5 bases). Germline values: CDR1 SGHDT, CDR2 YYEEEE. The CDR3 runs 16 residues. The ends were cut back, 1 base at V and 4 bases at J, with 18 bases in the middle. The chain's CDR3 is CASSLPYRGPNYEQYF. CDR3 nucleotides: TGTGCCAGCAGCTTGCCCTACCGGGGTCCGAATTACGAGCAGTACTTC.

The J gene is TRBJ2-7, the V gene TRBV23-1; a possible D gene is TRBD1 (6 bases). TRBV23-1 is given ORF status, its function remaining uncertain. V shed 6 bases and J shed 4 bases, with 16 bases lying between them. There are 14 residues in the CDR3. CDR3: CASRPDGGQYEQYF. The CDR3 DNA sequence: TGCGCCAGCAGGCCGGACGGCGGACAGTACGAGCAGTACTTC.

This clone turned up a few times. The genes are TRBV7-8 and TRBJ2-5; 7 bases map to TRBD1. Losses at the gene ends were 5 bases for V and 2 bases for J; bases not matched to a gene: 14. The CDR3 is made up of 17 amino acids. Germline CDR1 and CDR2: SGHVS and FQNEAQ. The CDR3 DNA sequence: TGTGCCAGCAGCCCCCATGCCAGGACAGGCACACAAGAGACCCAGTACTTC. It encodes CASSPHARTGTQETQYF.

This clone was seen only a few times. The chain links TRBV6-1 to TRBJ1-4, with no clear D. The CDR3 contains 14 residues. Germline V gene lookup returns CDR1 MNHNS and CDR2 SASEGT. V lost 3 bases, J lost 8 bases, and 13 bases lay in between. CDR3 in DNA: TGTGCCAGCAGTGAGGGAGGTCCGCAGGAAAAACTGTTTTTT. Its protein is CASSEGGPQEKLFF.

The CDR3 nucleotides are TGCGCCAGCAGCCACGCATTAGAGGCGTACCCCCGCTCCTACGAGCAGTACTTC. Translating gives CASSHALEAYPRSYEQYF. The chain combines TRBV4-1 with TRBJ2-7; D uncertain. The CDR3 spans 18 residues. V was cut by 3 bases and J by 0 bases, with 21 bases left in between. Germline lookup yields CDR1 MGHRA and CDR2 YSYEKL.

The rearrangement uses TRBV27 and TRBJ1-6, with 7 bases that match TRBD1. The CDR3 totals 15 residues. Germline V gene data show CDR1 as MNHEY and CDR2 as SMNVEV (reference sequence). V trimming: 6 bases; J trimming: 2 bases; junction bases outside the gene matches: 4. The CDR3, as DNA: TGTGCCAGCAGATCTCAGGGGGCCTATAATTCACCCCTCCACTTT. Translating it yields CASRSQGAYNSPLHF.

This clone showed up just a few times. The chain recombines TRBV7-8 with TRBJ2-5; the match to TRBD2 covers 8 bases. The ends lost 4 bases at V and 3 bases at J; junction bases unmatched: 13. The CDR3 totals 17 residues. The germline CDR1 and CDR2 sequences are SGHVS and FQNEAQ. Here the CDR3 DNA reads TGTGCCAGCAGCTCTCTAATCCCGGGACTAGGGAAAGAGACCCAGTACTTC. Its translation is CASSSLIPGLGKETQYF. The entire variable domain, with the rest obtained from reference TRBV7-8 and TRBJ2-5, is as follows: GAGVSQSPRYKVAKRGQDVALRCDPISGHVSLFWYQQALGQGPEFLTYFQNEAQLDKSGLPSDRFFAERPEGSVSTLKIQRTQQEDSAVYLCASSSLIPGLGKETQYFGPGTRLLVL.

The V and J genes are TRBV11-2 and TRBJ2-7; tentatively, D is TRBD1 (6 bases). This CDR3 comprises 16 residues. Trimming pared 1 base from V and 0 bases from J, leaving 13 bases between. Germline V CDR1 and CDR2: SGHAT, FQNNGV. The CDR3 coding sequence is TGTGCCAGCAGCTTAGCCCAGGGGCGGGCCTCCTACGAGCAGTACTTC. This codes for CASSLAQGRASYEQYF.

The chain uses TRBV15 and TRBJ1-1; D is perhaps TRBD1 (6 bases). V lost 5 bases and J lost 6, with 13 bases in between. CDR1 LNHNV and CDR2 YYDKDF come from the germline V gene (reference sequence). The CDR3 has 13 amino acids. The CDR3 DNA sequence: TGTGCCACCAGCGAAGAGGGGGGGGCTGAAGCTTTCTTT. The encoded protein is CATSEEGGAEAFF.

The CDR3 DNA is TGTGCCTCGGGTGGGGCTCCTAATGAAAAACTGTTTTTT. It encodes CASGGAPNEKLFF. The chain combines TRBV15 with TRBJ1-4; tentatively, D is TRBD1 (5 bases). V was cut by 11 bases and J by 3 bases, with 13 bases left in between. The CDR3 has 13 residues. Per the germline V gene, CDR1 is LNHNV and CDR2 is YYDKDF (reference sequence).

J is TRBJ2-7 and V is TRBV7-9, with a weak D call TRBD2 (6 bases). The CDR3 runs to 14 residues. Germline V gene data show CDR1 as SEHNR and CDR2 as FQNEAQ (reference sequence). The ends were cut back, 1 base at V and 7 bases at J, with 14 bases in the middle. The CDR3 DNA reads TGTGCCAGCAGCTTAGGGAGGGGAACGGGGGAGCAGTACTTC. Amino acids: CASSLGRGTGEQYF. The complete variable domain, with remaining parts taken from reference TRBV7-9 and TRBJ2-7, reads DTGVSQNPRHKITKRGQNVTFRCDPISEHNRLYWYRQTLGQGPEFLTYFQNEAQLEKSRLLSDRFSAERPKGSFSTLEIQRTEQGDSAMYLCASSLGRGTGEQYFGPGTRLTVT.

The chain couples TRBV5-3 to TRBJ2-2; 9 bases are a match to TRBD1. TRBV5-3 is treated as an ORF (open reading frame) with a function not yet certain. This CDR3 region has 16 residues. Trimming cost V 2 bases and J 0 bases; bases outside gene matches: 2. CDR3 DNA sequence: TGTGCCAGAAGCTTAGGACAGGGGCCGAACACCGGGGAGCTGTTTTTT. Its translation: CARSLGQGPNTGELFF.

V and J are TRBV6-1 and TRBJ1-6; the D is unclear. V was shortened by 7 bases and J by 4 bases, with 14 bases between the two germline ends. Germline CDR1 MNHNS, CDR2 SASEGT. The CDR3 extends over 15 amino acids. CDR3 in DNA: TGTGCCAGCACCGATTTATGGCAGTATAATTCACCCCTCCACTTT. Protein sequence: CASTDLWQYNSPLHF.

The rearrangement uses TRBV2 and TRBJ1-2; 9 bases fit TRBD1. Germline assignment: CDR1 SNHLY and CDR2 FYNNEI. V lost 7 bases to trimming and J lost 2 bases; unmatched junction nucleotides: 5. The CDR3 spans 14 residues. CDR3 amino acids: CASTPGQGNYGYTF. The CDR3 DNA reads TGTGCCAGCACCCCGGGACAGGGAAACTATGGCTACACCTTC.

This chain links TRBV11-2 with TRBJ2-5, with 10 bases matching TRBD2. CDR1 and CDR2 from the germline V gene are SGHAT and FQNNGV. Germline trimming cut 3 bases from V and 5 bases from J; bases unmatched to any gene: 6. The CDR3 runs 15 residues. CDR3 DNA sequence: TGTGCCAGCAGCTTCACTAGCGGGGCGGGGGAGACCCAGTACTTC. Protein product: CASSFTSGAGETQYF.

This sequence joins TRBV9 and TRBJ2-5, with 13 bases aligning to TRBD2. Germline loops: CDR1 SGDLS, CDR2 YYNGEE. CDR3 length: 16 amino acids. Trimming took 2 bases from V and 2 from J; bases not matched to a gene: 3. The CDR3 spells CASSVGTSGIQETQYF. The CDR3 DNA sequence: TGTGCCAGCAGCGTGGGGACTAGCGGGATTCAAGAGACCCAGTACTTC.

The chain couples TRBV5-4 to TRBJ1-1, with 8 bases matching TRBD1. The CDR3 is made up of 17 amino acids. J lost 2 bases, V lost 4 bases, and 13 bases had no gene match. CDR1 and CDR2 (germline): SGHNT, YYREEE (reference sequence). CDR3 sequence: CASSGGTGVLINTEAFF. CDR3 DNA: TGTGCCAGCAGCGGCGGGACAGGCGTCCTAATTAACACTGAAGCTTTCTTT.

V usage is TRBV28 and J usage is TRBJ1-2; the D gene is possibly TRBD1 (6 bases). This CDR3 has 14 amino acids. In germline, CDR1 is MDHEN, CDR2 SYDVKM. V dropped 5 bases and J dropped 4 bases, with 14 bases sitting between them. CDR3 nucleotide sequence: TGTGCCAGCAGTCCCGGACAGATCGCCTATGGCTACACCTTC. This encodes CASSPGQIAYGYTF.

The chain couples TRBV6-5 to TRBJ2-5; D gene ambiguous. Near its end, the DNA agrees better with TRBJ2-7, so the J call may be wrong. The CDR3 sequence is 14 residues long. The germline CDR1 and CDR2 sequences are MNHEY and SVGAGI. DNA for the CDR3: TGTGCCAGCAGTTACGAGGTCAGCTCCTACGAGCAGTACTTC. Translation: CASSYEVSSYEQYF.

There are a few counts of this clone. The CDR3 reads CASSQDRGRGYTF. The CDR3 DNA sequence: TGTGCCAGCAGTCAGGACAGGGGGCGCGGCTACACCTTC. This chain links TRBV11-2 with TRBJ1-2; 11 nucleotides align to TRBD1. Germline V lookup: CDR1 SGHAT, CDR2 FQNNGV. The CDR3 is 13 amino acids. With V trimmed by 6 bases and J by 8 bases, 5 bases remained unmatched.

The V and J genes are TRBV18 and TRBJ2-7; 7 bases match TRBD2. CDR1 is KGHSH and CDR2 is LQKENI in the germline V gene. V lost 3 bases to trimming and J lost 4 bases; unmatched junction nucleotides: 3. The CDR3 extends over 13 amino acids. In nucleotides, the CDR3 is TGTGCCAGCTCACCCCCTAGCGGTTACGAGCAGTACTTC. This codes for CASSPPSGYEQYF.

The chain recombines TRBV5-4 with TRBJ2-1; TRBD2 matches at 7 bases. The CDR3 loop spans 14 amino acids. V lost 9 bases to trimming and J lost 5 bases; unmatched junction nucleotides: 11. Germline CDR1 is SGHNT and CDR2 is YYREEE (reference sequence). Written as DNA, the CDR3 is TGTGCCACCCATCCGGGGAGGGTAAACAATGAGCAGTTCTTC. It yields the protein CATHPGRVNNEQFF.

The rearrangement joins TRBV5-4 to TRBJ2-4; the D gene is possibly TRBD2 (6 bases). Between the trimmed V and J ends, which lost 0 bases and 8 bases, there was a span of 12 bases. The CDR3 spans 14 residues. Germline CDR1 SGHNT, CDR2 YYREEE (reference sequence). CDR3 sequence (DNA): TGTGCCAGCAGCTTGGGGCGGGACGGGGACATTCAGTACTTC. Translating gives CASSLGRDGDIQYF.

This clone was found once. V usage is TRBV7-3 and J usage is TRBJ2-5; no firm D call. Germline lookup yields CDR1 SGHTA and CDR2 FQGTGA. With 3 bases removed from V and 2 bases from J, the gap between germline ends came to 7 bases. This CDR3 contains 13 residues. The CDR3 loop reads CASSFLLQETQYF. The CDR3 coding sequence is TGTGCCAGCAGCTTCTTACTTCAAGAGACCCAGTACTTC.

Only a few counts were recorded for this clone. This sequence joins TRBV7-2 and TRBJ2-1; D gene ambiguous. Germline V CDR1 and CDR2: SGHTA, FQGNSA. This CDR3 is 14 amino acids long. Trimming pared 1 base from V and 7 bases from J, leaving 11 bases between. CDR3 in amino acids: CASSLGPTRNEQFF. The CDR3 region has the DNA TGTGCCAGCAGCTTAGGCCCCACTCGGAATGAGCAGTTCTTC.